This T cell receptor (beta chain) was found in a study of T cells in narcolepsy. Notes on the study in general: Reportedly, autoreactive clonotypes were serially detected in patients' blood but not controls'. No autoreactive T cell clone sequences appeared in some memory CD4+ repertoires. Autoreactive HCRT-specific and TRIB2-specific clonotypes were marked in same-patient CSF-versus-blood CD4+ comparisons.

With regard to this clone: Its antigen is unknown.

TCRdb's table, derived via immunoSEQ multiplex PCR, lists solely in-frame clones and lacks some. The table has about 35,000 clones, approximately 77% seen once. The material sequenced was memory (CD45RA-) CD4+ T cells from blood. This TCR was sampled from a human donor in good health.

The CDR3 DNA follows: TGTGCCAGCAGCACCCGGGACATCTATGGCTACACCTTC. Protein: CASSTRDIYGYTF. The chain joins TRBV11-2 to TRBJ1-2; possible D gene TRBD1, 6 bases. CDR1 is SGHAT, CDR2 FQNNGV, per germline. Trimming took off 5 bases at V and 4 bases at J, with 11 bases between the two ends. The CDR3 totals 13 residues.